This T cell receptor beta chain emerged from a study of CD8 T cells in Susac syndrome. This clonotype has only one observation. This CDR3 has 17 amino acids. After removal of 1 base from V and 8 bases from J, the junction contained 12 bases not matched to a gene. From germline, CDR1 is SGHNT and CDR2 YENEEA. Reverse transcription of about 0.45 to 1 ug RNA was carried out with random hexamers. By means of immunoSEQ multiplex PCR, TCR beta CDR3 spanning 54 Vbeta and 13 Jbeta underwent amplification. TCRdb re-analysed the immunoSEQ multiplex PCR reads in MiXCR, keeping a single row per CDR3 protein. The table has about 120,000 distinct CDR3 sequences, roughly 90% seen once; the top ten hold approximately 0.12%.

Material for sequencing was CD8+ T cells from PBMCs. V gene TRBV11-3 combines with J gene TRBJ2-1; 9 bases fit TRBD2. The sequence was collected from a human donor in good health. The CDR3 protein is CASSLGSGGRAADEQFF. The CDR3 bases are TGTGCCAGCAGCTTAGGGAGCGGCGGGAGGGCCGCGGATGAGCAGTTCTTC.